This T cell receptor beta chain originates from a study of cytomegalovirus exposure and HLA in healthy donors. Among the donors, all were healthy bone marrow donors. PCR employed 60 Vbeta and 13 Jbeta primers. The protocol was immunoSEQ multiplex PCR, while the TCRdb copy is restricted to in-frame clones and leaves out a portion. The table has 200,000 to 250,000 clones, roughly 68% seen once. Overall study results and limits: There were some V segments, including TRBV6-2 and TRBV6-3, excluded as indistinguishable. Reports described diagnosis of cytomegalovirus status by the classifier as highly specific and sensitive.

As concerns this clone: Antigen: not known.

This CDR3 region has 15 residues. The V segment lost 5 bases and the J segment 3 bases; nucleotides outside the gene matches: 9. Germline V gene data show CDR1 as MGHRA and CDR2 as YSYEKL. This sequence joins TRBV4-1 and TRBJ2-7; 8 positions agree with TRBD1. Sequenced material: PBMCs. The receptor's source is a man between 40 and 49 years old in good health and CMV-seropositive. CDR3 sequence reads: CASSTRTGSLYEQYF. As DNA, the CDR3 is TGCGCCAGCAGCACGCGGACAGGGTCCCTCTACGAGCAGTACTTC.